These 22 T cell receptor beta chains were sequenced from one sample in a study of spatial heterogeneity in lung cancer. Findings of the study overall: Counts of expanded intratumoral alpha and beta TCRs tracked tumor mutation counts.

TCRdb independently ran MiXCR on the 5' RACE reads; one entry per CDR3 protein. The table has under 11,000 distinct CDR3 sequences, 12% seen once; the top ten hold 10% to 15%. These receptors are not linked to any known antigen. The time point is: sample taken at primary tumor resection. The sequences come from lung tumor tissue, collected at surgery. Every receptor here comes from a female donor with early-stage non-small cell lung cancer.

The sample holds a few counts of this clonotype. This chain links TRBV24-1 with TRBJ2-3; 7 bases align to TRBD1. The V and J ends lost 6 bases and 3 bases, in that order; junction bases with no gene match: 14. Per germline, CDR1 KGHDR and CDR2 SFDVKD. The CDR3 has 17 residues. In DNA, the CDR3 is TGTGCCACCAGTTCTCCGCCGGGACAGATATTGACAGATACGCAGTATTTT. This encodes CATSSPPGQILTDTQYF.

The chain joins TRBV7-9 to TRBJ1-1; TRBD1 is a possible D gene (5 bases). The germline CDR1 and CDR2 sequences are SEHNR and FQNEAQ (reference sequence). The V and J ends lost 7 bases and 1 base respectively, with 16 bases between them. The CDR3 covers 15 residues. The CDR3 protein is CASTAGSPANTEAFF. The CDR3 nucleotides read TGTGCCAGCACCGCAGGGTCGCCGGCGAACACTGAAGCTTTCTTT.

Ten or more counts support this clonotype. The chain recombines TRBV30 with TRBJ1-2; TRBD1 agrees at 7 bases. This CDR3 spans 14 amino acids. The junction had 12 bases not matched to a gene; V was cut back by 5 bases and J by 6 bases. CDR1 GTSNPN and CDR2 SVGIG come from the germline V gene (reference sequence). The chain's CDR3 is CAWVTGVGMNGYTF. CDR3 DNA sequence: TGTGCCTGGGTAACAGGGGTAGGAATGAATGGCTACACCTTC.

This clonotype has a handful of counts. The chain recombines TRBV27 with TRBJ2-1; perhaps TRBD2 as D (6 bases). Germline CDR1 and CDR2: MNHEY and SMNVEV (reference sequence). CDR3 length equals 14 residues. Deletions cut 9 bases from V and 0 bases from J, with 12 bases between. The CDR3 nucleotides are TGTGCCAGTCAGGACGGGAGCTCCTACAATGAGCAGTTCTTC. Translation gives CASQDGSSYNEQFF.

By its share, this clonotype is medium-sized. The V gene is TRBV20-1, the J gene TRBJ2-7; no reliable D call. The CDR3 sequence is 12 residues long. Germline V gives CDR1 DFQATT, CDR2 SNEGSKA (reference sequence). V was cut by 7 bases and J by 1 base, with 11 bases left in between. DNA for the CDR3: TGCAGTGGTCTGTCCGGGTCCTACGAGCAGTACTTC. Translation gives CSGLSGSYEQYF.

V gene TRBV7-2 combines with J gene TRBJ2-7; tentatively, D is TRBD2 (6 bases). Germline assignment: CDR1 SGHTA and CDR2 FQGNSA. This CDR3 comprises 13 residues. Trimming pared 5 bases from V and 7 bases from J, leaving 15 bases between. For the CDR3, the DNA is TGTGCCAGCAGCCCTGGGACTGCGCGGGAGCAGTACTTC. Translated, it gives CASSPGTAREQYF. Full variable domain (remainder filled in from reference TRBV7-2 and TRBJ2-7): GAGVSQSPSNKVTEKGKDVELRCDPISGHTALYWYRQSLGQGLEFLIYFQGNSAPDKSGLPSDRFSAERTGGSVSTLTIQRTQQEDSAVYLCASSPGTAREQYFGPGTRLTVT.

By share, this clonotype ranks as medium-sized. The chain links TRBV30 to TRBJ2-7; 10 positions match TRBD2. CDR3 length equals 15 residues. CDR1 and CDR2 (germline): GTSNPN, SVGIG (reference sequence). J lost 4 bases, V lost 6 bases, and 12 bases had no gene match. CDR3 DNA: TGTGCCTGTTTAAGTGAGGGACTAGCGAGGTACGAGCAGTACTTC. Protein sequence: CACLSEGLARYEQYF.

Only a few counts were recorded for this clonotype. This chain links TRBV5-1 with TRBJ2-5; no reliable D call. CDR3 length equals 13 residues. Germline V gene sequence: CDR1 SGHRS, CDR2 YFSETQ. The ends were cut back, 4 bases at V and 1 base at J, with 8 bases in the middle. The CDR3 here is CASSPAPQETQYF. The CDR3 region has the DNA TGCGCCAGCAGCCCTGCCCCCCAAGAGACCCAGTACTTC.

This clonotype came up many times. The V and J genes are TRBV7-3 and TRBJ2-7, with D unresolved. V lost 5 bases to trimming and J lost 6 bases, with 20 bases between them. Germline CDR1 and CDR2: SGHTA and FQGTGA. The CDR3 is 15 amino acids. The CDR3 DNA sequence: TGTGCCAGCAGCCCATCCGGGCAGGATCCTTCCGAGCAGTACTTC. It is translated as CASSPSGQDPSEQYF.

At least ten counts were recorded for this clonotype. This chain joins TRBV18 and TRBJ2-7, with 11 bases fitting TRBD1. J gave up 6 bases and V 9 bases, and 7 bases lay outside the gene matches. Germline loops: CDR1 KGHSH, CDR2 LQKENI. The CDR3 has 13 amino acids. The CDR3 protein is CASSPGTGGEQYF. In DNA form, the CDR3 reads TGTGCCAGTTCCCCCGGGACAGGGGGCGAGCAGTACTTC. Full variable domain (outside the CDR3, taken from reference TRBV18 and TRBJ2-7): NAGVMQNPRHLVRRRGQEARLRCSPMKGHSHVYWYRQLPEEGLKFMVYLQKENIIDESGMPKERFSAEFPKEGPSILRIQQVVRGDSAAYFCASSPGTGGEQYFGPGTRLTVT.

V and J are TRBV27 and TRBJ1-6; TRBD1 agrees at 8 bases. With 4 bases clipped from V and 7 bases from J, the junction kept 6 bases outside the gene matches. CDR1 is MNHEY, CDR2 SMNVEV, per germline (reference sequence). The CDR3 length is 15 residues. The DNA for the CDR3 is TGTGCCAGCAGTTCAGACAGGGGTGGCAATTCACCCCTCCACTTT. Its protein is CASSSDRGGNSPLHF.

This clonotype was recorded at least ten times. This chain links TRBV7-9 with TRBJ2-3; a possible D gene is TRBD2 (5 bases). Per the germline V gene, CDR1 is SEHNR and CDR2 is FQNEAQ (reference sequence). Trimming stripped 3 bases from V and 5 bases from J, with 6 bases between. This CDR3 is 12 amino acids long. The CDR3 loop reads CASSFGGDTQYF. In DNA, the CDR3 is TGTGCCAGCAGCTTCGGAGGAGATACGCAGTATTTT.

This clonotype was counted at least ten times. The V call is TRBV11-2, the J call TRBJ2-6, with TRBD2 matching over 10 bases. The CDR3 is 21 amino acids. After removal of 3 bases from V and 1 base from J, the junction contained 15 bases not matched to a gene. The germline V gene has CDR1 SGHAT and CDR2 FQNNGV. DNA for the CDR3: TGTGCCAGCAGCTTTTCTAGCGGGAGTACCCACTGGGCGTCTGGGGCCAACGTCCTGACTTTC. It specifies CASSFSSGSTHWASGANVLTF.

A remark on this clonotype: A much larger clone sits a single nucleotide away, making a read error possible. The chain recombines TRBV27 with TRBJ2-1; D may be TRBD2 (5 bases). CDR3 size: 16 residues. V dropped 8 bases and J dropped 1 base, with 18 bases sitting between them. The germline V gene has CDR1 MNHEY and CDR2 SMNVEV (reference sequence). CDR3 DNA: TGTGCCAGCTCCGCGGACTGGCCCCATTCCTACAATGAGCAGTTCTTC. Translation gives CASSADWPHSYNEQFF.

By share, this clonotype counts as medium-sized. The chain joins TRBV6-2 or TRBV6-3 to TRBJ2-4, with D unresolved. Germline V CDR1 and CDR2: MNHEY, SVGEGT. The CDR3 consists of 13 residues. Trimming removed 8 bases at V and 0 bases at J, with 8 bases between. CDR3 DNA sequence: TGTGCCAGCGTAGGAATAGCCAAAAACATTCAGTACTTC. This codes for CASVGIAKNIQYF.

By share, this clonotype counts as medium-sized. The CDR3 region is CASMSGGRETQYF. The CDR3 region has the DNA TGTGCCAGTATGTCTGGGGGACGAGAGACCCAGTACTTC. This sequence joins TRBV27 and TRBJ2-5, with D tentatively TRBD1 or TRBD2 (5 bases each). V lost 9 bases and J 4 bases, leaving 15 bases between the germline ends. The CDR3 is 13 residues long. Germline V gives CDR1 MNHEY, CDR2 SMNVEV (reference sequence).

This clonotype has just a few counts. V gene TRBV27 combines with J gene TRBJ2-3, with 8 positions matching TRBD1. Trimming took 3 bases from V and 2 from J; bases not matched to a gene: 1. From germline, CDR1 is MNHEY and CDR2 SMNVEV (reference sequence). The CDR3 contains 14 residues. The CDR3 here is CASSLDRATDTQYF. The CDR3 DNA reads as TGTGCCAGCAGTTTGGACAGGGCCACAGATACGCAGTATTTT.

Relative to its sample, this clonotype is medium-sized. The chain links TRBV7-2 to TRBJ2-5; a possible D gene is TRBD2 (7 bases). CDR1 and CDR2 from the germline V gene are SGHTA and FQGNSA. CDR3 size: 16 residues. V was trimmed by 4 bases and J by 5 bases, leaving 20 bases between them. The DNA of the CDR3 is TGTGCCAGCAGCTCCTTAGGGGGGGGTACAAGGGAGACCCAGTACTTC. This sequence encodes CASSSLGGGTRETQYF.

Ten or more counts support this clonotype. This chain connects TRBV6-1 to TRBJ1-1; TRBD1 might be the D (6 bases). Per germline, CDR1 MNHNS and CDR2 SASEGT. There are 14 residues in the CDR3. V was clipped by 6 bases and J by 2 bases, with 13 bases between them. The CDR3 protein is CASRERTANTEAFF. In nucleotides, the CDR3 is TGTGCCAGCAGGGAGAGGACAGCTAACACTGAAGCTTTCTTT.

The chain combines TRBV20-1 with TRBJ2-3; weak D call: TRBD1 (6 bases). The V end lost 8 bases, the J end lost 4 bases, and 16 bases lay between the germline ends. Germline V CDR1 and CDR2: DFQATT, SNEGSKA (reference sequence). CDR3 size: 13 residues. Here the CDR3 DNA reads TGCAGTTACAGGGTTGGGGGCGCAGATACGCAGTATTTT. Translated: CSYRVGGADTQYF.

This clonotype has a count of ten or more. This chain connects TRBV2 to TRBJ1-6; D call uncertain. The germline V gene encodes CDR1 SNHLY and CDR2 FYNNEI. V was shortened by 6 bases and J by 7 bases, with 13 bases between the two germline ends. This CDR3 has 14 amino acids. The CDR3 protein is CASREGGSNSPLHF. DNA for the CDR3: TGTGCCAGCAGGGAGGGAGGGAGCAATTCACCCCTCCACTTT.

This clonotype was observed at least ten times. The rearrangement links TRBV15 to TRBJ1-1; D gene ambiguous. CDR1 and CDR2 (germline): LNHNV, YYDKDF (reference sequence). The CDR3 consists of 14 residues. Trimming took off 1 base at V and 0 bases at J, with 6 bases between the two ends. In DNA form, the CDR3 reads TGTGCCACCAGCAGAGGTGGTATGAACACTGAAGCTTTCTTT. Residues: CATSRGGMNTEAFF.